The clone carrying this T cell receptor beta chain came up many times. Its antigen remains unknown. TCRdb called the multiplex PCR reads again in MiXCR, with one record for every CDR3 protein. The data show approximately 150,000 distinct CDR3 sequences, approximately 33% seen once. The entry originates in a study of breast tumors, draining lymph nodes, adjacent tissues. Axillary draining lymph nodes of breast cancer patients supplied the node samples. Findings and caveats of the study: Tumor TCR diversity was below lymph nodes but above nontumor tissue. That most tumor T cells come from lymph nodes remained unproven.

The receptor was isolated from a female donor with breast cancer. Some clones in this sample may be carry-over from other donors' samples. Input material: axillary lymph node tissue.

For the CDR3, the DNA is TGCGCCAGCAGCGATAGATACAATGAGCAGTTCTTC. Translated, it gives CASSDRYNEQFF. The rearrangement uses TRBV4-1 and TRBJ2-1; D call uncertain. This CDR3 has 12 amino acids. In germline, CDR1 is MGHRA, CDR2 YSYEKL. Trimming pared 5 bases from V and 4 bases from J, leaving 6 bases between.